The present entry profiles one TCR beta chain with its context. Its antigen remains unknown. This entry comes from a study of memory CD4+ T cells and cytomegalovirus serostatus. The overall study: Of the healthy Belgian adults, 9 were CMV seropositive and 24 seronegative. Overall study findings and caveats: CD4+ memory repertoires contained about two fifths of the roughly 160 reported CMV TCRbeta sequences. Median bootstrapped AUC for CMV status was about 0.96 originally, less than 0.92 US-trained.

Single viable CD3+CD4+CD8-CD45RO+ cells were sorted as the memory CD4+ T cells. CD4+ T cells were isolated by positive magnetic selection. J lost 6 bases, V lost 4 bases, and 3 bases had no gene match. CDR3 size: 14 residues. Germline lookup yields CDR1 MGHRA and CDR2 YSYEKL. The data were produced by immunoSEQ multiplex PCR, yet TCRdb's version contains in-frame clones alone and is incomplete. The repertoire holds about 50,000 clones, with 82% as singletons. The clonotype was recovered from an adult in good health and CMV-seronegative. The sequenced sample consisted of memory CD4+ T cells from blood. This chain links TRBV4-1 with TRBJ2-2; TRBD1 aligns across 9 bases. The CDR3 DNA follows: TGCGCCAGCAGCCCCGGACAGGGGCCCGGGGAGCTGTTTTTT. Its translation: CASSPGQGPGELFF.